This TCR beta chain is drawn from a study of blood T cell repertoires in COVID-19. Sequencing used immunoSEQ multiplex PCR; TCRdb keeps in-frame clones, though not all of them. The sample gives 300,000 to 500,000 clones, roughly 86% of which show up once; roughly 1.9% is in the top ten. Those who participated ranged in age from roughly 18 to 89 years and resided in about two dozen US areas. Cohort placement rested on clinical history that participants reported themselves. This clone was picked up many times. Germline assignment: CDR1 DFQATT and CDR2 SNEGSKA (reference sequence). V lost 3 bases, J lost 3 bases, and 4 bases stayed unmatched. The CDR3 extends over 14 amino acids.

The sample comprised PBMCs or T cells enriched from blood (not recorded which). The receptor comes from a woman aged 40 to 50 with acute COVID-19. The chain couples TRBV20-1 to TRBJ2-1; 8 bases are shared with TRBD2. CDR3 DNA sequence: TGCAGTGCTAGTCTAGCGGGTTTCTACAATGAGCAGTTCTTC. It translates to CSASLAGFYNEQFF.